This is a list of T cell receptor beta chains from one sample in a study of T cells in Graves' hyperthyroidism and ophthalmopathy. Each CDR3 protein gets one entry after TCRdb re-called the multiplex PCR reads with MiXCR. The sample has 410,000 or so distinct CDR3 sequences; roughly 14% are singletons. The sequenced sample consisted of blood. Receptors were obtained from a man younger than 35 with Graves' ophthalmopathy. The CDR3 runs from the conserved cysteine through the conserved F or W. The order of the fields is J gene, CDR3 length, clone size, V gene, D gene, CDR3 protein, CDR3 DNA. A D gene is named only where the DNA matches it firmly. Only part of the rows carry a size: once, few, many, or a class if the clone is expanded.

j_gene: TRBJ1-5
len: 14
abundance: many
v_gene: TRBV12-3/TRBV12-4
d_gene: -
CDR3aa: CASTGGGSQQPQHF
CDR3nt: TGTGCCAGCACTGGGGGTGGGTCCCAACAGCCCCAGCATTTT

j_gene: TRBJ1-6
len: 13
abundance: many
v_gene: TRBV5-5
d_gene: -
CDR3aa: CASSLGANSPLHF
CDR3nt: TGTGCCAGCAGCTTGGGAGCTAATTCACCCCTCCACTTT

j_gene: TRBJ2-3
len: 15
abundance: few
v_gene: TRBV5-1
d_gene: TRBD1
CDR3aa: CASSLGTGGSDTQYF
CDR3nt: TGCGCCAGCAGCCTAGGGACAGGGGGTTCAGATACGCAGTATTTT

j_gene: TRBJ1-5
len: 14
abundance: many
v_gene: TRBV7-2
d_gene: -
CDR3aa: CASSVAPEGQPQHF
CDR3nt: TGTGCCAGCAGTGTCGCCCCGGAGGGTCAGCCCCAGCATTTT

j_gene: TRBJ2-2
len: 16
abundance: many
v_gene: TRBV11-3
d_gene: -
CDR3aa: CASSLDERVVTGELFF
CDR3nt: TGTGCCAGCAGCTTAGATGAGCGGGTGGTCACCGGGGAGCTGTTTTTT

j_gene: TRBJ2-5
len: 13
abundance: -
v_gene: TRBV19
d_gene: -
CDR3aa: CASSIGIAETQYF
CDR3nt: TGTGCCAGTAGTATAGGGATTGCAGAGACCCAGTACTTC

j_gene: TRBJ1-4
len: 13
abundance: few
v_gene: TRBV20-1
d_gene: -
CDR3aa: CSARETVNEKLFF
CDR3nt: TGCAGTGCTAGAGAGACAGTTAATGAAAAACTGTTTTTT

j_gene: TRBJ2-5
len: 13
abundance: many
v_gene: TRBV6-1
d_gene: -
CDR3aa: CASKRTTVETQYF
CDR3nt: TGTGCCAGCAAAAGGACAACCGTAGAGACCCAGTACTTC

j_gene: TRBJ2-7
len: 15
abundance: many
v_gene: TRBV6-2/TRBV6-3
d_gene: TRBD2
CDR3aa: CASSYGAGASYEQYF
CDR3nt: TGTGCCAGCAGTTACGGAGCGGGAGCCTCCTACGAGCAGTACTTC

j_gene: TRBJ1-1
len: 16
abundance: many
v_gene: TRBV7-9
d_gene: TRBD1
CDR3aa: CASSLGGGTGITEAFF
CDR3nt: TGTGCCAGCAGCTTAGGTGGGGGGACAGGGATCACTGAAGCTTTCTTT

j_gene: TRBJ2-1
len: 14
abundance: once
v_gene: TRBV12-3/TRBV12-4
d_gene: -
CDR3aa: CASSSSDGRNEQFF
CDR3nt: -

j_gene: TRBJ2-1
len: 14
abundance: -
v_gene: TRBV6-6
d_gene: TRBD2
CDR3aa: CASSYSGLANEQFF
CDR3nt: TGTGCCAGCAGTTACTCGGGACTAGCAAATGAGCAGTTCTTC

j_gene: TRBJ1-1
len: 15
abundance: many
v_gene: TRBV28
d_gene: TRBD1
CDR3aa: CASSSGTGRNTEAFF
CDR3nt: TGTGCCAGCAGTTCAGGGACAGGGAGGAACACTGAAGCTTTCTTT

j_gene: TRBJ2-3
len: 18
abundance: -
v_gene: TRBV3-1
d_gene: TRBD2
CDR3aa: CASSQDGDYKNSTDTQYF
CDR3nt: TGTGCCAGCAGCCAAGATGGGGACTATAAGAATAGCACAGATACGCAGTATTTT

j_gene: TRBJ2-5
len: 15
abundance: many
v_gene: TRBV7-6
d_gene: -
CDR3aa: CASSLKTVEQETQYF
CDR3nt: TGTGCCAGCAGCTTAAAAACAGTGGAACAAGAGACCCAGTACTTC

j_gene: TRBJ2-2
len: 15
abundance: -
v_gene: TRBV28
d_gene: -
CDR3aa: CASNPGGENTGELFF
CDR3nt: TGTGCCAGTAACCCGGGCGGGGAGAACACCGGGGAGCTGTTTTTT

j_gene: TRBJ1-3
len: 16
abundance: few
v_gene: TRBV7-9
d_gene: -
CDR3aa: CASSPPTGPSGNTIYF
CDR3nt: TGTGCCAGCAGCCCCCCCACAGGGCCGTCTGGAAACACCATATATTTT

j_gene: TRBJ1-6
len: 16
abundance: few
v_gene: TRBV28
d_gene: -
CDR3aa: CASNRSGRAYNSPLHF
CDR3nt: TGTGCCAGCAACAGGAGCGGGCGGGCCTATAATTCACCCCTCCACTTT

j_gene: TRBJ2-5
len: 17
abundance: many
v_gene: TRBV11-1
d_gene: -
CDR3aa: CASSLTPGLSVGETQYF
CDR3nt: TGTGCCAGCAGCTTAACCCCAGGACTCTCTGTCGGGGAGACCCAGTACTTC

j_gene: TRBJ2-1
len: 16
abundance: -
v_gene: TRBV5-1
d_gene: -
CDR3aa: CASSFTIGRSYNEQIF
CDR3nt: TGCGCCAGCAGCTTCACTATCGGGAGATCCTACAATGAGCAGATCTTC

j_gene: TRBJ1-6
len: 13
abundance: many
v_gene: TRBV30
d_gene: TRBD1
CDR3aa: CAWAGTGVSPLHF
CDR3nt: TGTGCCTGGGCCGGGACAGGGGTCTCACCCCTCCACTTT

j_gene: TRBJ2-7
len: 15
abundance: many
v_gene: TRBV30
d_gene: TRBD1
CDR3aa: CAWSPTGTVDYEQYF
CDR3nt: TGTGCCTGGAGTCCGACCGGGACAGTGGATTACGAGCAGTACTTC

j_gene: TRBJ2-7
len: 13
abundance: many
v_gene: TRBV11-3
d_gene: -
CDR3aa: CASSLKQGYEQYF
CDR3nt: TGTGCCAGCAGCTTAAAACAAGGCTACGAGCAGTACTTC